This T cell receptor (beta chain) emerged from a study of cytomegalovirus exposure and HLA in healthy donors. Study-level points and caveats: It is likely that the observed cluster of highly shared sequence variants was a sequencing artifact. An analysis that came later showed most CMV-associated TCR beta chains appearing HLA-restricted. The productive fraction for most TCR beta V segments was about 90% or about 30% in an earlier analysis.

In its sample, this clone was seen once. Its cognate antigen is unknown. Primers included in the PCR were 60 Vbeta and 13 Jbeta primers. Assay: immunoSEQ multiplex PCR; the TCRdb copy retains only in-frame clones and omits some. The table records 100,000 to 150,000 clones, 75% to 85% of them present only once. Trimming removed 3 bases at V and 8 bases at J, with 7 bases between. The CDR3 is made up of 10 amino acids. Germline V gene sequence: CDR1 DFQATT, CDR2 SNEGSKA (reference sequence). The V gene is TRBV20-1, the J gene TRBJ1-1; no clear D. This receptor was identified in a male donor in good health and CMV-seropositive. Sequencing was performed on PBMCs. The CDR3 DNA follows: TGCAGTGCTAGGGCCATCGAAGCTTTCTTT. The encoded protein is CSARAIEAFF.